This T cell receptor (beta chain) was profiled in a study of cytomegalovirus exposure and HLA in healthy donors. Trimming left V 6 bases short and J 16 bases short, with 28 bases between. The germline CDR1 and CDR2 sequences are SNHLY and FYNNEI. This CDR3 has 15 residues. The PCR contained 60 Vbeta and 13 Jbeta primers. The table came from immunoSEQ multiplex PCR; TCRdb's copy has only in-frame clones and leaves some out. The sample yields approximately 100,000 clones, around 84% seen once. The receptor was isolated from a woman between 18 and 29 years old in good health and CMV-seronegative. The chain is built from TRBV2 and TRBJ2-1; possibly TRBD2 for D (6 bases). Sequencing was done on a sample of PBMCs. The CDR3 is CASRGGGGARFWKFF. The CDR3 DNA follows: TGTGCCAGCAGGGGGGGTGGAGGGGCAAGATTTTGGAAATTCTTC.